The source of this T cell receptor (beta chain) is a study of cytomegalovirus exposure and HLA in healthy donors. Study-level findings and limits: TCR beta chains numbering more than 150 were designated cytomegalovirus-associated.

Losses at the gene ends were 0 bases for V and 7 bases for J; bases not matched to a gene: 8. CDR1 and CDR2 (germline): SGHVS, FNYEAQ. This CDR3 is built from 17 residues. The data were produced by immunoSEQ multiplex PCR, yet TCRdb's version contains in-frame clones alone and is incomplete. The data hold hundreds of thousands of clones, with over 65% observed a single time. Regarding this clone: Its matching antigen is unknown.

Material for sequencing was PBMCs. The clonotype originates from a woman aged 18-30 years in good health and CMV-seronegative. The rearrangement uses TRBV7-6 and TRBJ1-6, with 8 bases matching TRBD1. CDR3: CASSLAPPGQENSPLHF. The CDR3 DNA follows: TGTGCCAGCAGCTTAGCTCCCCCGGGACAGGAGAATTCACCCCTCCACTTT.